The 25 T cell receptor beta chains below were found in one sample sequenced in a study of T cell responses to AZD1222 COVID-19 vaccine. Using immunoSEQ multiplex PCR, the repertoire was profiled, and TCRdb retains in-frame clones only, with some absent. The sample has some 150,000 clones; about 91% are singletons. The sample consisted of peripheral blood, taken on day 0 of AZD1222 vaccination. The receptors derive from an adult in good health.

The sample holds one count of this clone. The chain uses TRBV6-5 and TRBJ2-7, with D possibly being TRBD1 (7 bases). The germline V and J ends were trimmed by 7 bases and 6 bases, with 19 bases remaining between them. CDR1 is MNHEY, CDR2 SVGAGI, per germline. This CDR3 is 14 amino acids long. The chain's CDR3 is CASTTGGQRAEQYF. The CDR3 DNA sequence: TGTGCCAGCACCACTGGGGGACAGCGGGCCGAGCAGTACTTC.

V is TRBV3-1 (or the pseudogene TRBV3-2) and J is TRBJ1-1; 11 nucleotides align to TRBD1. The CDR3 runs to 16 residues. Per germline, CDR1 LGHDT and CDR2 YNNKEL (reference sequence). J lost 1 base, V lost 4 bases, and 5 bases had no gene match. The CDR3 region has the DNA TGTGCCAGCAGCCCCCGGGGGACAGGGGGGAACACTGAAGCTTTCTTT. Its protein is CASSPRGTGGNTEAFF.

The gene calls are TRBV29-1 and TRBJ1-4; D is undetermined. V lost 4 bases and J 0 bases, leaving 12 bases between the germline ends. This CDR3 has 15 amino acids. CDR1 and CDR2 from the germline V gene are SQVTM and ANQGSEA. The CDR3 DNA reads TGCAGCGTTGGACATGGGGTCTCAACTAATGAAAAACTGTTTTTT. It is translated as CSVGHGVSTNEKLFF.

V usage is TRBV6-5 and J usage is TRBJ1-1; D not certain. Trimming stripped 2 bases from V and 8 bases from J, with 9 bases between. Germline CDR1 and CDR2: MNHEY and SVGAGI. This CDR3 region has 12 residues. The CDR3 region has the DNA TGTGCCAGCAGTTACGGAAAGGGAGAAGCTTTCTTT. Amino acids: CASSYGKGEAFF.

This chain uses TRBV5-1 with TRBJ2-6; D possibly uses TRBD1 or TRBD2 (5 bases each). CDR3 size: 16 residues. Germline loops: CDR1 SGHRS, CDR2 YFSETQ. V lost 10 bases, J lost 0 bases, and 17 bases lay in between. CDR3 amino acids: CASSGTSSSGANVLTF. CDR3 DNA: TGCGCCTCGTCCGGGACGTCGTCCTCTGGGGCCAACGTCCTGACTTTC.

The chain carries TRBV9 and TRBJ2-5, with unresolved D. With 0 bases removed from V and 1 base from J, the gap between germline ends came to 10 bases. The CDR3 runs to 15 residues. Per germline, CDR1 SGDLS and CDR2 YYNGEE. In nucleotides, the CDR3 is TGTGCCAGCAGCGTAGACCCGCTCGTCCAAGAGACCCAGTACTTC. Protein: CASSVDPLVQETQYF.

This chain links TRBV6-5 with TRBJ2-1; D might be TRBD1 or TRBD2, each matching 5 bases. V shed 6 bases and J shed 6 bases, with 15 bases lying between them. Germline CDR1 MNHEY, CDR2 SVGAGI. CDR3 length: 14 amino acids. CDR3 residues: CASRSSYGGNEQFF. DNA for the CDR3: TGTGCCAGCAGATCTAGCTATGGGGGCAATGAGCAGTTCTTC.

The V and J genes are TRBV12-5 and TRBJ2-2; D is possibly TRBD2 (6 bases). V lost 1 base and J 6 bases, leaving 9 bases between the germline ends. Germline loops: CDR1 LGHNT, CDR2 FRNRAP. CDR3 size: 14 residues. The CDR3 bases are TGTGCTAGTGGTTTGGGTACGGGGGCCGGGGAGCTGTTTTTT. Encoded protein: CASGLGTGAGELFF. Based on the CDR3 plus reference TRBV12-5 and TRBJ2-2, the full variable domain is DARVTQTPRHKVTEMGQEVTMRCQPILGHNTVFWYRQTMMQGLELLAYFRNRAPLDDSGMPKDRFSAEMPDATLATLKIQPSEPRDSAVYFCASGLGTGAGELFFGEGSRLTVL.

V is TRBV9 and J is TRBJ1-3; D may be TRBD1 (5 bases). CDR1 and CDR2 from the germline V gene are SGDLS and YYNGEE. The CDR3 runs to 18 residues. Deletions cut 0 bases from V and 0 bases from J, with 16 bases between. CDR3 nucleotide sequence: TGTGCCAGCAGCGTAGCTACGGGGGGGAGTCTCTCTGGAAACACCATATATTTT. It translates to CASSVATGGSLSGNTIYF.

This rearrangement joins TRBV7-2 to TRBJ2-7, with D perhaps TRBD2 (7 bases). V shed 2 bases and J shed 5 bases, with 13 bases lying between them. From germline, CDR1 is SGHTA and CDR2 FQGNSA. The CDR3 totals 14 residues. DNA of the CDR3: TGTGCCAGCAGCTTAAGCGCGGGGGCCCACGAGCAGTACTTC. Protein: CASSLSAGAHEQYF.

This rearrangement joins TRBV9 to TRBJ2-2; TRBD1 matches 9 bases. The CDR3 covers 16 residues. Germline values: CDR1 SGDLS, CDR2 YYNGEE. The V segment lost 5 bases and the J segment 5 bases; nucleotides outside the gene matches: 10. The DNA of the CDR3 is TGTGCCAGCAGTGACCCACAGGGGGCTTATACCGGGGAGCTGTTTTTT. The encoded protein is CASSDPQGAYTGELFF.

This chain uses TRBV7-3 with TRBJ2-3, with 8 bases that match TRBD1. CDR3 size: 14 residues. In germline, CDR1 is SGHTA, CDR2 FQGTGA. The V gene end was trimmed by 5 bases and the J gene end by 1 base; junction bases not matched to a gene: 2. The CDR3 sequence: CASSLDRGTDTQYF. In nucleotides, the CDR3 is TGTGCCAGCAGCCTGGACAGGGGCACAGATACGCAGTATTTT.

The V call is TRBV7-9, the J call TRBJ1-2; 9 bases line up with TRBD1. The germline V gene has CDR1 SEHNR and CDR2 FQNEAQ (reference sequence). V trimming: 3 bases; J trimming: 7 bases; junction bases outside the gene matches: 9. The CDR3 loop spans 15 amino acids. The CDR3 sequence is CASSLPRTGEVGYTF. The CDR3 DNA reads as TGTGCCAGCAGCTTGCCCCGGACAGGGGAGGTTGGCTACACCTTC.

This clone was recorded once. DNA for the CDR3: TGCGCCAGCAGCCCAGTCCGGGGTAGTCGTCCTGAAGCTTTCTTT. This gives the protein CASSPVRGSRPEAFF. The V and J genes are TRBV4-3 and TRBJ1-1; no clear D gene. V was pared by 4 bases and J by 6 bases, with 18 bases between. CDR1 is LGHNA, CDR2 YSLEER, per germline. This CDR3 contains 15 residues.

The J gene is TRBJ2-7, the V gene TRBV9, with 7 bases lining up with TRBD1. With V trimmed by 0 bases and J by 0 bases, 3 bases remained unmatched. The CDR3 is 15 amino acids. The germline CDR1 and CDR2 sequences are SGDLS and YYNGEE. DNA for the CDR3: TGTGCCAGCAGCGTAGGGACAGGTAGCTCCTACGAGCAGTACTTC. This gives the protein CASSVGTGSSYEQYF.

V gene TRBV11-3 combines with J gene TRBJ2-7, with D hard to call. The CDR3 totals 11 residues. V dropped 4 bases and J dropped 6 bases, with 7 bases sitting between them. Germline assignment: CDR1 SGHNT and CDR2 YENEEA. The CDR3 spells CASSSGGEQYF. The CDR3 DNA reads TGTGCCAGCAGCTCGGGCGGCGAGCAGTACTTC.

The chain is built from TRBV7-2 and TRBJ2-7; 8 positions match TRBD1. Germline CDR1 reads SGHTA; CDR2 reads FQGNSA. V shed 3 bases and J 2 bases; nucleotides not matched to a gene: 6. The CDR3 runs to 15 residues. CDR3 coding DNA: TGTGCCAGCAGCTTCGGCTTGGGACAGGCCTACGAGCAGTACTTC. This translates into CASSFGLGQAYEQYF.

The V and J genes are TRBV7-9 and TRBJ1-2; D may be TRBD1 (5 bases). CDR3 length: 15 residues. Germline-derived CDR1 and CDR2 are SEHNR and FQNEAQ (reference sequence). Trimming took 3 bases from V and 4 from J, leaving 15 bases between them. CDR3 in DNA: TGTGCCAGCAGCTTGCGGTCTTGGACAAGCTATGGCTACACCTTC. This sequence encodes CASSLRSWTSYGYTF.

This chain connects TRBV6-6 to TRBJ2-7; 11 bases match TRBD2. CDR3 length: 15 residues. V shed 6 bases, J shed 0 bases, and the junction held 4 bases outside the gene matches. Germline V gene data show CDR1 as MNHNY and CDR2 as SVGAGI (reference sequence). The CDR3, as DNA: TGTGCCAGCAGAGTACTAGCGGGGGCCTCCTACGAGCAGTACTTC. This codes for CASRVLAGASYEQYF.

The chain carries TRBV9 and TRBJ1-6, with TRBD1 as a possible D gene (5 bases). Trimming shortened V by 4 bases and J by 0 bases, and 14 bases separated the two germline ends. Germline values: CDR1 SGDLS, CDR2 YYNGEE. The CDR3 is made up of 17 amino acids. Written as DNA, the CDR3 is TGTGCCAGCAGCTCCGGGGCCTCGAGCTCCTATAATTCACCCCTCCACTTT. It specifies CASSSGASSSYNSPLHF.

The chain carries TRBV6-5 and TRBJ1-2, with D perhaps TRBD1 (6 bases). The germline V gene encodes CDR1 MNHEY and CDR2 SVGAGI. Trimming took 6 bases from V and 4 from J, leaving 18 bases between them. The CDR3 spans 15 residues. CDR3 DNA sequence: TGTGCCAGCAGCCCCCGTCCCCTCAGGGGCTATGGCTACACCTTC. Amino acid sequence: CASSPRPLRGYGYTF.

Many counts were recorded for this clone. The chain uses TRBV7-2 and TRBJ2-1, with D hard to call. Germline V lookup: CDR1 SGHTA, CDR2 FQGNSA. V shed 5 bases and J shed 6 bases, with 17 bases lying between them. The CDR3 sequence is 15 residues long. CDR3 nucleotides: TGTGCCAGCAGCCCGGAGATCATGACGAGCAATGAGCAGTTCTTC. Protein product: CASSPEIMTSNEQFF.

The chain employs TRBV7-9 and TRBJ1-4; possibly TRBD1 for D (6 bases). The CDR3 extends over 15 amino acids. V shed 4 bases and J shed 14 bases, with 23 bases lying between them. Per the germline V gene, CDR1 is SEHNR and CDR2 is FQNEAQ (reference sequence). The CDR3 DNA reads TGTGCCAGCAGCTCGACACAGGGATCCATCTTCAAGCTGTTTTTT. It encodes CASSSTQGSIFKLFF.

The V and J genes are TRBV3-1 (or the pseudogene TRBV3-2) and TRBJ1-4, with 7 nucleotides matching TRBD1. Looked up from germline, CDR1 is LGHDT and CDR2 is YNNKEL (reference sequence). The CDR3 covers 16 residues. V dropped 3 bases and J dropped 5; count of bases not matched to a gene: 9. The CDR3 DNA follows: TGTGCCAGCAGCCAGTCAGAGACAGGGTGGAATGAAAAACTGTTTTTT. Protein: CASSQSETGWNEKLFF.

CDR3 in DNA: TGTGCCAGCAGTTACTCGGGACAGGACGGGCAGCCCCAGCATTTT. As protein: CASSYSGQDGQPQHF. The V gene is TRBV6-2 or TRBV6-3, the J gene TRBJ1-5, with 8 bases lining up with TRBD1. The CDR3 totals 15 residues. From germline, CDR1 is MNHEY and CDR2 SVGEGT. V lost 0 bases and J lost 7; bases outside the gene matches: 5.